The 31 T cell receptor beta chains listed next were all sequenced from one sample in a study of blood T cells in healthy people across ages. A second about 7 to 12 cycle PCR used barcoded and J-beta primers. TCRdb re-analysed the 5' RACE reads in MiXCR, keeping a single row per CDR3 protein. The table lists about 830,000 distinct CDR3 sequences, around two thirds of them singletons. The specimen sequenced was blood. The receptors stem from a man aged 30 to 45 in good health.

This clonotype was detected only a few times. The chain recombines TRBV7-2 with TRBJ2-3; D unresolved. The germline V and J ends were trimmed by 8 bases and 4 bases, with 7 bases remaining between them. The CDR3 covers 11 residues. CDR1 is SGHTA, CDR2 FQGNSA, per germline. CDR3 residues: CASAAADTQYF. The CDR3 nucleotides are TGTGCCAGCGCGGCGGCAGATACGCAGTATTTT.

Written as DNA, the CDR3 is TGTGCCAGCAGAGATGACAGGGGTATCGTGGATGAGCAGTTCTTC. Protein product: CASRDDRGIVDEQFF. V is TRBV27 and J is TRBJ2-1; 8 nucleotides line up with TRBD1. This CDR3 has 15 residues. Germline V gene lookup returns CDR1 MNHEY and CDR2 SMNVEV (reference sequence). J gave up 8 bases and V 6 bases, and 12 bases lay outside the gene matches.

The chain combines TRBV20-1 with TRBJ2-1; 8 nucleotides line up with TRBD2. Germline CDR1 is DFQATT and CDR2 is SNEGSKA (reference sequence). V lost 0 bases to trimming and J lost 2 bases; unmatched junction nucleotides: 12. This CDR3 comprises 18 residues. CDR3 DNA sequence: TGCAGTGCTAGAGATCTCGGGAATATAGCGGGGACCTACAATGAGCAGTTCTTC. The encoded protein is CSARDLGNIAGTYNEQFF.

CDR3 sequence: CSATTGTGGFYEQYF. The CDR3 coding sequence is TGCAGTGCCACGACCGGGACAGGGGGTTTCTACGAGCAGTACTTC. J is TRBJ2-4 and V is TRBV20-1, with 11 nucleotides matching TRBD1. The J call may not be correct, given that the DNA end is closer to TRBJ2-7. The CDR3 consists of 15 residues. Germline CDR1 is DFQATT and CDR2 is SNEGSKA (reference sequence).

This chain joins TRBV5-4 and TRBJ2-3; tentative D call: TRBD1 (6 bases). V shed 4 bases and J shed 0 bases, with 9 bases lying between them. From germline, CDR1 is SGHNT and CDR2 YYREEE (reference sequence). The CDR3 extends over 14 amino acids. CDR3: CASSGQSSTDTQYF. The CDR3 DNA is TGTGCCAGCAGCGGACAGTCTAGCACAGATACGCAGTATTTT.

In its sample, this clonotype was seen a few times. The CDR3 is CATSRDRGRTDTQYF. The CDR3 nucleotides are TGTGCCACCAGCAGAGATAGGGGCCGCACAGATACGCAGTATTTT. V usage is TRBV15 and J usage is TRBJ2-3; D might be TRBD1 (5 bases). The germline V gene encodes CDR1 LNHNV and CDR2 YYDKDF (reference sequence). The length of the CDR3 is 15 residues. Trimming left V 0 bases short and J 1 base short, with 8 bases between.

The chain links TRBV14 to TRBJ2-7, with unresolved D. The CDR3 consists of 15 residues. The germline CDR1 and CDR2 sequences are SGHDN and FVKESK. V lost 2 bases, J lost 2 bases, and 13 bases lay in between. The CDR3 region is CASSQLRALTYEQYF. The DNA of the CDR3 is TGTGCCAGCAGCCAACTTAGGGCACTTACCTACGAGCAGTACTTC.

The J gene is TRBJ2-5, the V gene TRBV14, with 8 positions matching TRBD2. Germline trimming cut 8 bases from V and 0 bases from J; bases unmatched to any gene: 5. This CDR3 comprises 14 residues. CDR1 is SGHDN and CDR2 is FVKESK in the germline V gene. The CDR3 DNA sequence: TGTGCCAGCGGCATTAGCGGGGACCAAGAGACCCAGTACTTC. This codes for CASGISGDQETQYF.

This clonotype was detected only a few times. This sequence joins TRBV10-3 and TRBJ2-7; D gene ambiguous. The CDR3 sequence is 15 residues long. CDR1 is ENHRY, CDR2 SYGVKD, per germline. V lost 2 bases to trimming and J lost 5 bases, with 16 bases between them. The CDR3 DNA is TGTGCCATCAGTGAGACAGTTCTACGAGTGAACGAGCAGTACTTC. Amino acids: CAISETVLRVNEQYF.

The chain joins TRBV2 to TRBJ2-3; 10 nucleotides line up with TRBD2. Germline lookup yields CDR1 SNHLY and CDR2 FYNNEI. The CDR3 has 17 residues. The junction had 5 bases not matched to a gene; V was cut back by 0 bases and J by 2 bases. The CDR3 here is CASSEAPLAGNTDTQYF. CDR3 nucleotides: TGTGCCAGCAGTGAAGCTCCACTAGCGGGGAACACAGATACGCAGTATTTT.

The chain combines TRBV6-1 with TRBJ1-2; the D gene is possibly TRBD1 (5 bases). V was clipped by 5 bases and J by 4 bases, with 11 bases between them. Looked up from germline, CDR1 is MNHNS and CDR2 is SASEGT. This CDR3 is 13 amino acids long. CDR3 protein: CASSRDFSYGYTF. The CDR3 nucleotides are TGTGCCAGCAGTCGGGACTTTAGCTATGGCTACACCTTC.

V is TRBV28 and J is TRBJ1-1, with D unclear. The germline V gene encodes CDR1 MDHEN and CDR2 SYDVKM. The CDR3 extends over 14 amino acids. V lost 6 bases and J lost 1, with 12 bases in between. The CDR3 sequence: CASRNTFANTEAFF. The CDR3 DNA reads TGTGCCAGCAGGAACACATTCGCGAACACTGAAGCTTTCTTT. The variable domain in full, with the rest retrieved from reference TRBV28 and TRBJ1-1, is DVKVTQSSRYLVKRTGEKVFLECVQDMDHENMFWYRQDPGLGLRLIYFSYDVKMKEKGDIPEGYSVSREKKERFSLILESASTNQTSMYLCASRNTFANTEAFFGQGTRLTVV.

The chain couples TRBV24-1 to TRBJ1-2; no clear D. Germline values: CDR1 KGHDR, CDR2 SFDVKD. V was shortened by 3 bases and J by 4 bases, with 8 bases between the two germline ends. The CDR3 sequence is 13 residues long. This CDR3 is CATSDGVSYGYTF. The CDR3 DNA is TGTGCCACCAGTGATGGGGTGAGCTATGGCTACACCTTC.

The chain recombines TRBV6-2 or TRBV6-3 with TRBJ2-7; D remains ambiguous. V lost 10 bases and J 3 bases, leaving 10 bases between the germline ends. From germline, CDR1 is MNHEY and CDR2 SVGEGT. This CDR3 contains 11 residues. The CDR3 protein is CATRHNYEQYF. The CDR3 nucleotides are TGTGCCACCCGACACAACTACGAGCAGTACTTC.

The chain couples TRBV7-3 to TRBJ2-3, with 9 bases fitting TRBD2. The junction had 7 bases not matched to a gene; V was cut back by 4 bases and J by 5 bases. The length of the CDR3 is 15 residues. Germline CDR1 is SGHTA and CDR2 is FQGTGA. This chain's CDR3 is CASSSPGLAGDTQYF. CDR3 sequence (DNA): TGTGCCAGCAGCTCCCCGGGACTAGCTGGAGATACGCAGTATTTT.

The rearrangement uses TRBV4-3 and TRBJ2-7; D not certain. V gave up 5 bases and J gave up 0 bases, with 17 bases separating them. The CDR3 consists of 16 residues. Germline lookup yields CDR1 LGHNA and CDR2 YSLEER. CDR3 residues: CASSLGIQKGSYEQYF. The CDR3 DNA follows: TGCGCCAGCAGCTTAGGGATACAGAAAGGCTCCTACGAGCAGTACTTC.

The CDR3 loop reads CASNTQGPLSYEQYF. CDR3 bases: TGTGCCAGCAACACACAGGGCCCCCTCTCCTACGAGCAGTACTTC. The chain is built from TRBV6-6 and TRBJ2-7; weak D call: TRBD1 (6 bases). The V and J ends lost 7 bases and 0 bases respectively, with 16 bases between them. The CDR3 length is 15 residues. Germline assignment: CDR1 MNHNY and CDR2 SVGAGI (reference sequence).

With respect to this clonotype: A much larger clone sits a single nucleotide away, making a read error possible. This rearrangement joins TRBV7-2 to TRBJ2-5, with a possible D match to TRBD1 (6 bases). This CDR3 has 15 residues. Germline lookup yields CDR1 SGHTA and CDR2 FQGNSA. Here the CDR3 DNA reads TGTGCCGGCAGCATACAGGACAGACACCAAGAGACCCAGTACTTC. Translation gives CAGSIQDRHQETQYF.

The chain uses TRBV12-3 or TRBV12-4 and TRBJ1-2; D is perhaps TRBD1 (5 bases). This CDR3 comprises 14 residues. Trimming cost V 10 bases and J 6 bases, with 21 bases left between them. The CDR3 loop reads CANQAGNRGDGYTF. The CDR3 bases are TGTGCCAACCAAGCCGGGAACCGAGGGGATGGCTACACCTTC.

V usage is TRBV5-1 and J usage is TRBJ2-7, with TRBD2 identical over 8 bases. The CDR3 is made up of 13 amino acids. Per the germline V gene, CDR1 is SGHRS and CDR2 is YFSETQ. The trim removed 0 bases at V and 7 bases at J, leaving 3 bases unmatched. CDR3 residues: CASSLGGLEEQYF. As DNA, the CDR3 is TGCGCCAGCAGCTTGGGGGGACTAGAAGAGCAGTACTTC. Full variable domain (missing parts from reference TRBV5-1 and TRBJ2-7): KAGVTQTPRYLIKTRGQQVTLSCSPISGHRSVSWYQQTPGQGLQFLFEYFSETQRNKGNFPGRFSGRQFSNSRSEMNVSTLELGDSALYLCASSLGGLEEQYFGPGTRLTVT.

This clonotype was observed a handful of times. Relative to the germline gene, one junction end is altered; a read error may explain this. The chain combines TRBV20-1 with TRBJ2-1; possible D gene TRBD2, 6 bases. Germline V gene data show CDR1 as DFQATT and CDR2 as SNEGSKA (reference sequence). CDR3 length: 13 residues. The CDR3 region is CSARRDSFNEQFF. CDR3 sequence (DNA): TGCAGTGCTAGAAGGGACTCCTTCAATGAGCAGTTCTTC.

The chain recombines TRBV27 with TRBJ2-1; maybe TRBD1 (6 bases). The CDR3 has 14 residues. Between the trimmed V and J ends, which lost 11 bases and 0 bases, there was a span of 14 bases. CDR1 MNHEY and CDR2 SMNVEV come from the germline V gene (reference sequence). For the CDR3, the DNA is TGTGCCGCGTCAGGGGACCCCTCCTACAATGAGCAGTTCTTC. Its protein is CAASGDPSYNEQFF.

The CDR3 DNA reads as TGTGCCAGCAGCCCGCGACTAGCGGGCGCCACCTACGAGCAGTACTTC. This codes for CASSPRLAGATYEQYF. The chain joins TRBV7-8 to TRBJ2-7, with 10 bases matching TRBD2. V was pared by 5 bases and J by 2 bases, with 9 bases of the junction left unmatched. From germline, CDR1 is SGHVS and CDR2 FQNEAQ. CDR3 size: 16 residues. The whole variable domain, remainder taken from reference TRBV7-8 and TRBJ2-7, is GAGVSQSPRYKVAKRGQDVALRCDPISGHVSLFWYQQALGQGPEFLTYFQNEAQLDKSGLPSDRFFAERPEGSVSTLKIQRTQQEDSAVYLCASSPRLAGATYEQYFGPGTRLTVT.

The rearrangement uses TRBV13 and TRBJ1-5, with TRBD1 as a possible D gene (5 bases). Trimming cost V 3 bases and J 9 bases, with 15 bases left between them. The CDR3 spans 14 residues. CDR1 is PRHDT, CDR2 FYEKMQ, per germline (reference sequence). CDR3 sequence: CASSLGTAGGPQHF. The CDR3 DNA sequence: TGTGCCAGCAGCTTGGGGACTGCCGGAGGGCCCCAGCATTTT.

This clonotype was observed a few times. V gene TRBV3-1 combines with J gene TRBJ2-7; 10 bases are a match to TRBD2. In germline, CDR1 is LGHDT, CDR2 YNNKEL (reference sequence). The CDR3 runs 15 residues. J gave up 3 bases and V 1 base, and 3 bases lay outside the gene matches. The CDR3 DNA sequence: TGTGCCAGCAGCCAAGGGCTAGCGGGGGACTACGAGCAGTACTTC. Encoded protein: CASSQGLAGDYEQYF.

The chain has TRBV4-3 and TRBJ2-5; D is possibly TRBD1 (6 bases). The better agreement between TRBJ2-7 and the DNA end casts doubt on the J call. CDR3 size: 16 residues. The germline V gene encodes CDR1 LGHNA and CDR2 YSLEER. The chain's CDR3 is CASSRGPGHDSYEQYF. CDR3 DNA: TGCGCCAGCAGCCGCGGACCGGGACACGACTCCTACGAGCAGTACTTC.

V is TRBV3-1 and J is TRBJ2-7; D remains unclear. The V and J ends lost 4 bases and 5 bases respectively, with 15 bases between them. Germline V gene data show CDR1 as LGHDT and CDR2 as YNNKEL (reference sequence). CDR3 length: 14 residues. The CDR3 here is CASSPWTSVDEQYF. CDR3 sequence (DNA): TGTGCCAGCAGCCCTTGGACGTCGGTTGACGAGCAGTACTTC.

The rearrangement uses TRBV6-5 and TRBJ2-7; D is unresolved. Germline CDR1 reads MNHEY; CDR2 reads SVGAGI. There are 13 residues in the CDR3. Deletions cut 3 bases from V and 1 base from J, with 7 bases between. CDR3 DNA sequence: TGTGCCAGCAGTTATCTCAATTCCTACGAGCAGTACTTC. Translated: CASSYLNSYEQYF.

The rearrangement joins TRBV5-1 to TRBJ1-6; D remains unclear. The CDR3 runs 17 residues. Germline V gene data show CDR1 as SGHRS and CDR2 as YFSETQ. The V end was cut by 0 bases, the J end by 8 bases, with 18 bases between. In nucleotides, the CDR3 is TGCGCCAGCAGCTTGGGCGCTCCGGGTGGCTTCGATTCACCCCTCCACTTT. Its protein is CASSLGAPGGFDSPLHF.

This clonotype was counted ten times or more. This chain connects TRBV9 to TRBJ2-3; D is uncertain. The CDR3 length is 16 residues. Looked up from germline, CDR1 is SGDLS and CDR2 is YYNGEE. With 0 bases removed from V and 0 bases from J, the gap between germline ends came to 11 bases. Written as DNA, the CDR3 is TGTGCCAGCAGCGTAGCTGCGGATCCTAGCACAGATACGCAGTATTTT. This codes for CASSVAADPSTDTQYF.

The J gene is TRBJ2-7, the V gene TRBV7-2; 9 nucleotides align to TRBD1. Germline V gene data show CDR1 as SGHTA and CDR2 as FQGNSA. V trimming: 5 bases; J trimming: 2 bases; junction bases outside the gene matches: 7. There are 15 residues in the CDR3. CDR3 loop: CASSLTGQGPYEQYF. CDR3 bases: TGTGCCAGCAGCCTTACGGGACAGGGTCCCTACGAGCAGTACTTC.